The next 21 T cell receptor beta chains were all read from a single sample in a study of human T cells and chemical hapten exposure. This sample's time point: pre-sensitization, week 0. Treatment specified: therapeutic diphenylcyclopropenone sensitization with weekly scalp DPC. TCRdb re-derived calls from the RACE reads in MiXCR, one entry per CDR3 protein. In the table there are 300,000 to 450,000 distinct CDR3 sequences, 4.5% to 5.5% of which are singletons. This material consisted of whole blood, taken in connection with sensitization to the hapten diphenylcyclopropenone (DPC). Every receptor here comes from a woman aged 50 to 60 with alopecia areata. Some clones in this sample may be carry-over from other donors' samples.

This clonotype has at least ten counts. The chain employs TRBV20-1 and TRBJ1-1, with D uncertain. CDR1 and CDR2 from the germline V gene are DFQATT and SNEGSKA (reference sequence). This CDR3 has 15 amino acids. The V end was cut by 5 bases, the J end by 4 bases, with 20 bases between. The CDR3 DNA follows: TGCAGTGCTCCCAAGGACCCCCGAGTGACCACTGAAGCTTTCTTT. Protein sequence: CSAPKDPRVTTEAFF.

This clonotype showed up many times. V gene TRBV28 combines with J gene TRBJ2-4; 9 bases match TRBD2. From germline, CDR1 is MDHEN and CDR2 SYDVKM. Trimming cost V 1 base and J 7 bases; bases outside gene matches: 2. There are 14 residues in the CDR3. CDR3 bases: TGTGCCAGCAGTTTATTTGGACTAGCGAACATTCAGTACTTC. It encodes CASSLFGLANIQYF.

This clonotype was seen repeatedly, ten times or more. The V and J genes are TRBV7-9 and TRBJ2-3; D remains unclear. Germline loops: CDR1 SEHNR, CDR2 FQNEAQ (reference sequence). Trimming cost V 6 bases and J 2 bases, with 15 bases left between them. CDR3 length: 15 residues. The CDR3 region has the DNA TGTGCCAGCAGGTCTATTGCTGGGGACACAGATACGCAGTATTTT. Amino acid sequence: CASRSIAGDTDTQYF.

The table lists this clonotype with many counts. The chain couples TRBV28 to TRBJ2-3; D unresolved. The V and J ends lost 5 bases and 2 bases respectively, with 11 bases between them. The CDR3 length is 14 residues. CDR1 MDHEN and CDR2 SYDVKM come from the germline V gene. The CDR3 reads CASSVLLLTDTQYF. The DNA of the CDR3 is TGTGCCAGCAGTGTACTTCTCCTCACAGATACGCAGTATTTT.

This clonotype was detected ten times or more. J is TRBJ2-7 and V is TRBV27; D possibly matches TRBD1 or TRBD2 (5 bases each). The CDR3 totals 11 residues. Per germline, CDR1 MNHEY and CDR2 SMNVEV (reference sequence). V was shortened by 4 bases and J by 6 bases, with 7 bases between the two germline ends. CDR3 sequence reads: CASSSGAEQYF. CDR3 bases: TGTGCCAGCAGTTCCGGGGCCGAGCAGTACTTC.

V is TRBV25-1 and J is TRBJ1-4; D is uncertain. CDR3 length: 14 residues. Trimming left V 2 bases short and J 10 bases short, with 14 bases between. The germline CDR1 and CDR2 sequences are MGHDK and SYGVNS. The CDR3 nucleotides are TGTGCCAGCAGTGAAACGGCCGCAAGTGGAAAACTGTTTTTT. Its translation is CASSETAASGKLFF. The whole variable domain, filled in from reference TRBV25-1 and TRBJ1-4, reads EADIYQTPRYLVIGTGKKITLECSQTMGHDKMYWYQQDPGMELHLIHYSYGVNSTEKGDLSSESTVSRIRTEHFPLTLESARPSHTSQYLCASSETAASGKLFFGSGTQLSVL.

There are a few counts of this clonotype. The rearrangement joins TRBV4-2 to TRBJ2-1; D is unclear. CDR3 length: 13 amino acids. V shed 1 base and J shed 5 bases, with 6 bases lying between them. CDR1 is LGHNA and CDR2 is YNFKEQ in the germline V gene. The chain's CDR3 is CASSQVLNNEQFF. The CDR3 DNA follows: TGTGCCAGCAGCCAAGTACTGAACAATGAGCAGTTCTTC.

This clonotype was recorded at least ten times. The chain joins TRBV7-3 to TRBJ2-3; D is unresolved. The V gene lost 2 bases and the J gene lost 3 bases, with 6 bases spanning the gap. Germline V gene sequence: CDR1 SGHTA, CDR2 FQGTGA. The CDR3 contains 13 residues. DNA of the CDR3: TGTGCCAGCAGCTTATCCCCGACAGATACGCAGTATTTT. It specifies CASSLSPTDTQYF. Combining the CDR3 with reference TRBV7-3 and TRBJ2-3 gives the whole variable domain GAGVSQTPSNKVTEKGKYVELRCDPISGHTALYWYRQSLGQGPEFLIYFQGTGAADDSGLPNDRFFAVRPEGSVSTLKIQRTERGDSAVYLCASSLSPTDTQYFGPGTRLTVL.

This clonotype was seen ten or more times. The genes are TRBV28 and TRBJ2-7, with D possibly TRBD2 on 5 matching bases. The CDR3 consists of 15 residues. Germline CDR1 reads MDHEN; CDR2 reads SYDVKM. V was shortened by 8 bases and J by 2 bases, with 19 bases between the two germline ends. The CDR3 DNA follows: TGTGCCAGCGGACCATCAGGAGGCGGCACCTACGAGCAGTACTTC. It specifies CASGPSGGGTYEQYF.

This clonotype turned up a few times. In DNA form, the CDR3 reads TGTGCCAGCTCACACCCAATCGTTAACTACAATGAGCAGTTCTTC. Protein sequence: CASSHPIVNYNEQFF. V is TRBV18 and J is TRBJ2-1; D not resolved. The germline CDR1 and CDR2 sequences are KGHSH and LQKENI. Trimming removed 4 bases at V and 3 bases at J, with 13 bases between. The CDR3 is 15 residues long.

This clonotype showed up just a few times. CDR3 nucleotides: TGCAGCGTAGCACCGGGGCAGGGTCGTGAAAAACTGTTTTTT. This codes for CSVAPGQGREKLFF. The chain combines TRBV29-1 with TRBJ1-4, with a weak D call TRBD1 (5 bases). Germline-derived CDR1 and CDR2 are SQVTM and ANQGSEA. The CDR3 contains 14 residues. With 6 bases removed from V and 7 bases from J, the gap between germline ends came to 18 bases.

This clonotype was observed a handful of times. The V gene is TRBV6-1, the J gene TRBJ1-2; 11 nucleotides match TRBD1. Germline V gives CDR1 MNHNS, CDR2 SASEGT. Trimming removed 3 bases from V and 7 bases from J; junction bases left unmatched: 7. The CDR3 has 15 amino acids. CDR3 region: CASSERGQGAFGYTF. In nucleotides, the CDR3 is TGTGCCAGCAGTGAGCGCGGACAGGGGGCCTTTGGCTACACCTTC.

The chain links TRBV20-1 to TRBJ1-5; D might be TRBD1 (5 bases). Trimming took off 6 bases at V and 4 bases at J, with 25 bases between the two ends. CDR1 is DFQATT, CDR2 SNEGSKA, per germline (reference sequence). There are 17 residues in the CDR3. This CDR3 is CSAPSRDLSVGNQPQHF. The CDR3 DNA reads as TGCAGTGCCCCGTCCCGGGACCTCTCCGTAGGGAATCAGCCCCAGCATTTT.

This clonotype was counted many times. The J gene is TRBJ1-5, the V gene TRBV12-3 or TRBV12-4; D is ambiguous. The CDR3 sequence is 14 residues long. The ends were cut back, 3 bases at V and 5 bases at J, with 11 bases in the middle. CDR3 loop: CASSLQPPYQPQHF. The DNA for the CDR3 is TGTGCCAGCAGTTTGCAGCCTCCTTATCAGCCCCAGCATTTT.

There are a few counts of this clonotype. The CDR3 nucleotides read TGTGCCATCAGTGGACGTGAGGGGACTGAAGCTTTCTTT. Translated, it gives CAISGREGTEAFF. The V gene is TRBV10-3, the J gene TRBJ1-1; D perhaps matches TRBD1 (5 bases). This CDR3 has 13 residues. CDR1 is ENHRY and CDR2 is SYGVKD in the germline V gene. V lost 4 bases and J 5 bases, leaving 11 bases between the germline ends.

The rearrangement joins TRBV18 to TRBJ1-4; 7 bases agree with TRBD1. Germline values: CDR1 KGHSH, CDR2 LQKENI. The CDR3 runs to 13 residues. The V gene end was trimmed by 2 bases and the J gene end by 8 bases; junction bases not matched to a gene: 2. CDR3 protein: CASSPAGGEKLFF. Written as DNA, the CDR3 is TGTGCCAGCTCACCAGCAGGGGGAGAAAAACTGTTTTTT.

There are a few counts of this clonotype. V usage is TRBV9 and J usage is TRBJ2-5; 8 bases match TRBD1. The V gene's germline CDR1 is SGDLS and CDR2 YYNGEE. The ends lost 3 bases at V and 5 bases at J; junction bases unmatched: 9. This CDR3 has 15 residues. For the CDR3, the DNA is TGTGCCAGCAGCGGAGGACAGGGATTTTTGGAGACCCAGTACTTC. Encoded protein: CASSGGQGFLETQYF.

This clonotype was counted between two and nine times. The rearrangement links TRBV5-5 to TRBJ1-5; a weak D match, TRBD1 (5 bases). The CDR3 has 15 residues. Germline CDR1 SGHKS, CDR2 YYEKEE (reference sequence). The V end was cut by 0 bases, the J end by 5 bases, with 12 bases between. DNA of the CDR3: TGTGCCAGCAGCTTGGCGCAGGGTGTATATCAGCCCCAGCATTTT. Translation gives CASSLAQGVYQPQHF.

The chain combines TRBV24-1 with TRBJ2-3; weak D call: TRBD2 (5 bases). V lost 2 bases and J lost 0, with 8 bases in between. Germline V CDR1 and CDR2: KGHDR, SFDVKD. This CDR3 region has 15 residues. The CDR3 DNA follows: TGTGCCACCAGTGATTATCGGACTAGCACAGATACGCAGTATTTT. Protein product: CATSDYRTSTDTQYF.

The CDR3 region has the DNA TGTGCCAGCAGCTTAGGGGAGGCTAGCGGCAACACCGGGGAGCTGTTTTTT. This encodes CASSLGEASGNTGELFF. This rearrangement joins TRBV11-3 to TRBJ2-2; TRBD2 matches at 7 bases. With 1 base clipped from V and 2 bases from J, the junction kept 7 bases outside the gene matches. The CDR3 covers 17 residues. Per germline, CDR1 SGHNT and CDR2 YENEEA.

This clonotype was seen many times. The V call is TRBV3-1, the J call TRBJ2-6; the D is unclear. Trimming shortened V by 1 base and J by 0 bases, and 10 bases separated the two germline ends. The CDR3 runs to 17 residues. Germline CDR1 reads LGHDT; CDR2 reads YNNKEL (reference sequence). CDR3 DNA sequence: TGTGCCAGCAGCCAAGCGAGTCCCACCTCTGGGGCCAACGTCCTGACTTTC. It specifies CASSQASPTSGANVLTF.